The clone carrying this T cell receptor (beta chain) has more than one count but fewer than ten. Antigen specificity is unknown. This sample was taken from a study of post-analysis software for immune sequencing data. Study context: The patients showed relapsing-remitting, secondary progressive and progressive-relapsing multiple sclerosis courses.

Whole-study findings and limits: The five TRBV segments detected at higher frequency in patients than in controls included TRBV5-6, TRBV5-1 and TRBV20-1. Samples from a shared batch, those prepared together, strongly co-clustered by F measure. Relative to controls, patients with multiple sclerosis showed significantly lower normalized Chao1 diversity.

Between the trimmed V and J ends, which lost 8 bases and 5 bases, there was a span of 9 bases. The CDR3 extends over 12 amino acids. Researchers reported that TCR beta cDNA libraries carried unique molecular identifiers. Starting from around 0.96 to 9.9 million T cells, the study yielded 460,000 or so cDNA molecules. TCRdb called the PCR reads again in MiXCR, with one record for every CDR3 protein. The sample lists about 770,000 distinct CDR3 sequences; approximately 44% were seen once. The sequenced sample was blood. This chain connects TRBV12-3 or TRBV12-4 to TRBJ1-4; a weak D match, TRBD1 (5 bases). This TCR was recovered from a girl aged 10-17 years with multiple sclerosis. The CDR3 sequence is CASHQGNEKLFF. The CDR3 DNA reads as TGTGCCAGCCACCAGGGAAATGAAAAACTGTTTTTT.